This T cell receptor (beta chain) was sequenced for a study of blood T cell repertoires in COVID-19. About the research overall: Sample material is recorded as cDNA or gDNA derived from T cells, B-cell-depleted T cells, or PBMCs.

Libraries were prepared by immunoSEQ multiplex PCR; TCRdb keeps only in-frame clonotypes and omits some of them. The sample carries about 280,000 clones, 87% recorded once. Symptom resolution, clearance, or two negative PCRs marked the recovered donors of Cohort 3. This CDR3 has 20 amino acids. From germline, CDR1 is SGDLS and CDR2 YYNGEE. With V trimmed by 0 bases and J by 3 bases, 15 bases remained unmatched. This chain links TRBV9 with TRBJ2-1, with TRBD2 matching over 10 bases. Sequencing was performed on PBMCs or T cells enriched from blood (not recorded which). This TCR came from a woman aged 40-49 years who had recovered from COVID-19. The CDR3 sequence is CASSVEGVGAGGPFYNEQFF. As DNA, the CDR3 is TGTGCCAGCAGCGTAGAAGGGGTAGGAGCGGGAGGGCCCTTCTACAATGAGCAGTTCTTC.